These 19 T cell receptor beta chains originate from one sample sequenced in a study of PD-1 blockade in classical Hodgkin lymphoma. Some clones are missing from TCRdb's copy, which holds only in-frame ones; the method was immunoSEQ multiplex PCR. The repertoire has some 32,000 clones, approximately 85% of them found once; the top ten carry more than 30%. Patients all relapsed after autologous stem cell transplantation, and there was variation in brentuximab vedotin exposure. The sequencing here drew on peripheral blood mononuclear cells (PBMCs), taken at baseline. Receptors were obtained from a human donor with classical Hodgkin lymphoma.

The rearrangement joins TRBV27 to TRBJ1-5; perhaps TRBD1 as D (5 bases). Trimming pared 3 bases from V and 6 bases from J, leaving 12 bases between. In germline, CDR1 is MNHEY, CDR2 SMNVEV (reference sequence). The CDR3 sequence is 14 residues long. CDR3 residues: CASSFAGPSQPQHF. The CDR3 DNA reads TGTGCCAGCAGTTTTGCGGGGCCCAGTCAGCCCCAGCATTTT.

This chain connects TRBV7-2 to TRBJ2-5; 10 nucleotides agree with TRBD2. Germline lookup yields CDR1 SGHTA and CDR2 FQGNSA. CDR3 length: 15 amino acids. V trimming: 2 bases; J trimming: 5 bases; junction bases outside the gene matches: 5. CDR3 DNA sequence: TGTGCCAGCAGCTTACAGCGGGGGGGTTGGGAGACCCAGTACTTC. Translation: CASSLQRGGWETQYF.

The chain uses TRBV11-2 and TRBJ2-7, with D possibly TRBD2 on 6 matching bases. V was cut by 6 bases and J by 4 bases, with 13 bases left in between. This CDR3 spans 13 amino acids. Per germline, CDR1 SGHAT and CDR2 FQNNGV. The CDR3 sequence is CASRFLGTYEQYF. The DNA of the CDR3 is TGTGCCAGCAGGTTCTTAGGGACTTACGAGCAGTACTTC.

The chain recombines TRBV19 with TRBJ2-5, with a tentative D call TRBD1 (6 bases). The CDR3 consists of 12 residues. Germline-derived CDR1 and CDR2 are LNHDA and SQIVND (reference sequence). The V gene lost 11 bases and the J gene lost 0 bases, with 10 bases spanning the gap. The CDR3 sequence is CAAGVDQETQYF. The CDR3 bases are TGTGCCGCAGGGGTCGACCAAGAGACCCAGTACTTC.

There are a few counts of this clone. V gene TRBV5-1 combines with J gene TRBJ2-6; TRBD1 or TRBD2 may be the D gene (5 bases each). The germline CDR1 and CDR2 sequences are SGHRS and YFSETQ. This CDR3 spans 19 amino acids. Trimming took off 4 bases at V and 0 bases at J, with 20 bases between the two ends. DNA of the CDR3: TGCGCCAGCAGCGCCTCTCCCGGGACGCAGAGCTCTGGGGCCAACGTCCTGACTTTC. Translating it yields CASSASPGTQSSGANVLTF.

This clone was detected only a few times. The chain links TRBV4-2 to TRBJ1-2; possible D gene TRBD1, 6 bases. CDR1 is LGHNA, CDR2 YNFKEQ, per germline. Trimming shortened V by 1 base and J by 2 bases, and 14 bases separated the two germline ends. This CDR3 is built from 16 residues. Here the CDR3 reads CASSQVGDRLNYGYTF. The CDR3 DNA follows: TGTGCCAGCAGCCAAGTTGGAGACAGGCTAAACTATGGCTACACCTTC.

The gene calls are TRBV9 and TRBJ2-1; 14 bases are shared with TRBD2. Germline CDR1 is SGDLS and CDR2 is YYNGEE. With 0 bases clipped from V and 12 bases from J, the junction kept 11 bases outside the gene matches. The CDR3 extends over 17 amino acids. The CDR3 DNA sequence: TGTGCCAGCAGCGTAGGACTAGCGGGGGGGCCCCTCCCGGTGCAGTTCTTC. It encodes CASSVGLAGGPLPVQFF.

The chain is built from TRBV6-5 and TRBJ1-2; TRBD1 aligns across 9 bases. This CDR3 has 14 amino acids. Germline trimming cut 6 bases from V and 5 bases from J; bases unmatched to any gene: 7. The germline CDR1 and CDR2 sequences are MNHEY and SVGAGI. The CDR3 sequence: CASRNRGHGYGYTF. CDR3 DNA: TGTGCCAGCAGGAACAGGGGGCATGGGTATGGCTACACCTTC.

Concerning this clone itself: The germline gene is not matched at one end of the junction; a read error may be the cause. The chain joins TRBV7-7 to TRBJ1-2; D remains ambiguous. The CDR3 loop spans 13 amino acids. Germline values: CDR1 SSHAT, CDR2 FNYEAQ (reference sequence). The CDR3 sequence is CASSSFLPYGYTF. CDR3 sequence (DNA): TGTGCTAGCAGCTCTTTTTTGCCCTATGGCTACACCTTC.

J is TRBJ2-2 and V is TRBV4-3; D possibly matches TRBD1 or TRBD2 (7 bases each). The CDR3 loop spans 17 amino acids. The germline V and J ends were trimmed by 2 bases and 5 bases, with 18 bases remaining between them. Germline V gene lookup returns CDR1 LGHNA and CDR2 YSLEER. CDR3: CASSQQPAGGGTGELFF. The DNA of the CDR3 is TGCGCCAGCAGCCAACAGCCGGCAGGGGGGGGTACCGGGGAGCTGTTTTTT.

V gene TRBV29-1 combines with J gene TRBJ1-1; D unresolved. Trimming took 3 bases from V and 10 from J, leaving 15 bases between them. Germline V gene lookup returns CDR1 SQVTM and CDR2 ANQGSEA. The length of the CDR3 is 12 residues. The CDR3 protein is CSVDWGQDRAFF. The CDR3 DNA sequence: TGCAGCGTTGACTGGGGTCAGGATAGAGCTTTCTTT.

The J gene is TRBJ2-6, the V gene TRBV2; 7 positions agree with TRBD2. J lost 1 base, V lost 6 bases, and 3 bases had no gene match. CDR1 and CDR2 from the germline V gene are SNHLY and FYNNEI. There are 15 residues in the CDR3. The CDR3 loop is CASSWGGSGANVLTF. The CDR3 bases are TGTGCCAGCAGCTGGGGAGGGTCTGGGGCCAACGTCCTGACTTTC.

The chain recombines TRBV2 with TRBJ2-3, with D perhaps matching TRBD2 (5 bases). This CDR3 contains 13 residues. Germline loops: CDR1 SNHLY, CDR2 FYNNEI. The V end lost 8 bases, the J end lost 4 bases, and 13 bases lay between the germline ends. The CDR3 region is CASSSTWSDTQYF. DNA of the CDR3: TGTGCCAGCTCTAGCACCTGGTCAGATACGCAGTATTTT.

The chain joins TRBV7-8 to TRBJ2-5; 8 bases are a match to TRBD1. Germline lookup yields CDR1 SGHVS and CDR2 FQNEAQ. This CDR3 spans 15 amino acids. The junction had 6 bases not matched to a gene; V was cut back by 5 bases and J by 1 base. In DNA, the CDR3 is TGTGCCAGCAGCCGGATGGGGACAGGCCAAGAGACCCAGTACTTC. Translation: CASSRMGTGQETQYF.

The rearrangement uses TRBV7-2 and TRBJ1-2; D call uncertain. Germline CDR1 reads SGHTA; CDR2 reads FQGNSA. Trimming stripped 5 bases from V and 3 bases from J, with 19 bases between. This CDR3 is 16 amino acids long. CDR3 in DNA: TGTGCCAGCAGCCCCTATGCTCCCAAAGCCGACTATGGCTACACCTTC. Translating gives CASSPYAPKADYGYTF.

The chain couples TRBV7-2 to TRBJ2-7; the D is unclear. The V end lost 1 base, the J end lost 0 bases, and 10 bases lay between the germline ends. Germline V gene data show CDR1 as SGHTA and CDR2 as FQGNSA. This CDR3 contains 15 residues. The DNA of the CDR3 is TGTGCCAGCAGCTTAGATCCCGTCTCCTCCTACGAGCAGTACTTC. Amino acids: CASSLDPVSSYEQYF.

The chain employs TRBV27 and TRBJ1-6, with unresolved D. Trimming took off 1 base at V and 0 bases at J, with 13 bases between the two ends. Germline V gene lookup returns CDR1 MNHEY and CDR2 SMNVEV (reference sequence). This CDR3 is 18 amino acids long. The CDR3 sequence: CASSLLGFLLSYNSPLHF. The CDR3 region has the DNA TGTGCCAGCAGTTTATTGGGATTCTTACTCTCCTATAATTCACCCCTCCACTTT.

This rearrangement joins TRBV9 to TRBJ2-7; 8 nucleotides line up with TRBD2. There are 14 residues in the CDR3. The junction had 8 bases not matched to a gene; V was cut back by 2 bases and J by 7 bases. From germline, CDR1 is SGDLS and CDR2 YYNGEE. This CDR3 is CASSVLVRGGEQYF. CDR3 DNA: TGTGCCAGCAGCGTCTTGGTCCGGGGGGGTGAGCAGTACTTC.

This clone has only one observation. The rearrangement uses TRBV9 and TRBJ1-6; 9 bases match TRBD1. Germline CDR1 is SGDLS and CDR2 is YYNGEE. The CDR3 is made up of 13 amino acids. The ends lost 7 bases at V and 7 bases at J; junction bases unmatched: 3. The CDR3 nucleotides are TGTGCCAGCGGTGACAGGGGGAATTCACCCCTCCACTTT. Its protein product is CASGDRGNSPLHF.